The rows below give T cell receptor beta chains drawn from one sample of a study of a mutant IDH1 vaccine in newly diagnosed glioma. Using immunoSEQ multiplex PCR, the repertoire was profiled, and TCRdb retains in-frame clones only, with some absent. The sample lists tens of thousands of clones, around 78% occurring once. For these receptors, no antigen is known. The sample in question was PBMCs, obtained from a glioma patient whose treatment included an IDH1 peptide vaccine. Source of these receptors: a man between 40 and 49 years old with glioma. Both conserved end residues are part of each CDR3. Each record gives: clone size, D gene, J gene, V gene, CDR3 protein, CDR3 DNA. A D gene is named only where the DNA matches it firmly. Not every row has a clone size; where given, it reads once, few, many or a size class.

>few|-|TRBJ2-7|TRBV6-1
CASINGASYEQYF
TGTGCCAGCATTAACGGTGCCTCCTACGAGCAGTACTTC
>many|-|TRBJ1-2|TRBV25-1
CASSHLGAYGYTF
TGTGCCAGCAGTCACTTAGGGGCCTATGGCTACACCTTC
>-|-|TRBJ1-1|TRBV2
CASGRDWNTEAFF
TGTGCCAGCGGAAGGGACTGGAACACTGAAGCTTTCTTT
>-|-|TRBJ2-1|TRBV18
CASSRAVSSYNEQFF
TGTGCCAGCTCACGAGCGGTAAGCTCCTACAATGAGCAGTTCTTC
>-|TRBD1|TRBJ1-3|TRBV4-3
CASSQVRGVGNTIYF
TGCGCCAGCAGCCAAGTCAGGGGGGTAGGAAACACCATATATTTT
>-|TRBD1|TRBJ1-5|TRBV23-1
CASSPKGRTGRLRAYQPQHF
TGCGCCAGCAGTCCCAAGGGTCGGACAGGGCGGTTGAGGGCCTATCAGCCCCAGCATTTT
>-|-|TRBJ2-1|TRBV4-1
CASSQGGLAYNEQFF
TGCGCCAGCAGCCAAGGAGGGTTGGCATACAATGAGCAGTTCTTC
>-|TRBD1|TRBJ2-5|TRBV7-9
CASRDRGFQETQYF
TGTGCCAGCAGGGACAGGGGGTTCCAAGAGACCCAGTACTTC
>-|-|TRBJ2-3|TRBV29-1
CSVEDRSSGTDTQYF
TGCAGCGTTGAAGATCGGAGTAGCGGCACAGATACGCAGTATTTT
>-|TRBD2|TRBJ2-7|TRBV16
CASSLRGDMYEQYF
TGTGCCAGCAGCCTGCGGGGGGACATGTACGAGCAGTACTTC
>-|-|TRBJ2-5|TRBV7-2
CASSRAGETQYF
TGTGCCAGCAGCCGGGCGGGGGAGACCCAGTACTTC
>-|TRBD2|TRBJ2-1|TRBV4-3
CASSQWTSDYNEQFF
TGCGCCAGCAGCCAATGGACTAGTGACTACAATGAGCAGTTCTTC
>-|TRBD1|TRBJ1-2|TRBV23-1
CASNLSDRGFIGYTF
TGCGCCAGCAATCTCTCGGACAGGGGGTTCATTGGCTACACCTTC
>-|-|TRBJ2-1|TRBV29-1
CSVEGTASSSYNEQFF
TGCAGCGTGGAGGGGACAGCCTCTAGCTCCTACAATGAGCAGTTCTTC
>-|TRBD2|TRBJ2-1|TRBV2
CASEREASYNEQFF
TGTGCCAGCGAGCGGGAGGCCTCCTACAATGAGCAGTTCTTC
>-|TRBD1|TRBJ1-2|TRBV6-1
CASSASPGQGGGYTF
TGTGCCAGCAGTGCATCACCGGGACAGGGTGGAGGCTACACCTTC
>-|-|TRBJ2-3|TRBV9
CASSVGSGLRTDTQYF
TGTGCCAGCAGCGTAGGGTCAGGGCTGAGAACAGATACGCAGTATTTT
>-|TRBD1|TRBJ1-2|TRBV5-8
CASSPGTGANYGYTF
TGTGCCAGCAGCCCCGGGACAGGAGCTAACTATGGCTACACCTTC
>once|-|TRBJ1-2|TRBV5-6
CASSLVQDYGYTF
TGTGCCAGCAGCTTGGTACAGGACTATGGCTACACCTTC
>medium-sized|-|TRBJ1-1|TRBV7-9
CASQGGTEAFF
TGTGCCAGTCAGGGTGGCACTGAAGCTTTCTTT
>few|TRBD1|TRBJ1-1|TRBV30
CAWMGGQMNTEAFF
TGTGCCTGGATGGGGGGACAGATGAACACTGAAGCTTTCTTT
>-|-|TRBJ2-7|TRBV11-2
CASSSQIVGREQYF
TGTGCCAGCAGCTCCCAGATCGTCGGGCGGGAGCAGTACTTC
>-|-|TRBJ1-2|TRBV7-9
CASSWAANYGYTF
TGTGCCAGCAGCTGGGCGGCTAACTATGGCTACACCTTC
>-|-|TRBJ2-1|TRBV11-3
CASSLGGSFSYNEQFF
TGTGCCAGCAGCTTAGGAGGCTCCTTCTCCTACAATGAGCAGTTCTTC
>once|TRBD2|TRBJ2-7|TRBV6-1
CASSDLTGLADYEQYF
TGTGCCAGCAGTGATCTTACAGGACTAGCGGATTACGAGCAGTACTTC
>-|TRBD1|TRBJ1-2|TRBV19
CASNRGLGYTF
TGTGCCAGCAACAGGGGGCTCGGCTACACCTTC
>-|TRBD1|TRBJ1-2|TRBV7-9
CASTIQRGQGSYTF
TGTGCCAGCACCATCCAGAGGGGACAGGGAAGCTACACCTTC
>-|TRBD2|TRBJ2-7|TRBV5-1
CASSSDSGWGTYEQYF
TGCGCCAGCAGCTCTGATAGCGGGTGGGGAACCTACGAGCAGTACTTC
>-|TRBD2|TRBJ2-5|TRBV11-2
CASSLAGPSGGLGETQYF
TGTGCCAGCAGCTTAGCCGGTCCTAGCGGAGGGTTAGGGGAGACCCAGTACTTC
>once|-|TRBJ1-5|TRBV7-2
CASSFVAGQPQHF
TGTGCCAGCAGCTTCGTCGCGGGGCAGCCCCAGCATTTT
>-|-|TRBJ2-2|TRBV6-5
CASSYEGLDTGELFF
TGTGCCAGCAGTTACGAGGGGTTAGACACCGGGGAGCTGTTTTTT
>-|-|TRBJ2-2|TRBV4-1
CASSQGRGLNTGELFF
TGCGCCAGCAGCCAGGGCCGGGGGCTAAACACCGGGGAGCTGTTTTTT
>few|TRBD2|TRBJ2-2|TRBV19
CASSYLKLAGRDTGELFF
TGTGCCAGTAGCTACCTTAAACTAGCGGGAAGAGACACCGGGGAGCTGTTTTTT
>-|TRBD2|TRBJ2-7|TRBV9
CASSDAGGQSEQYF
TGTGCCAGCAGCGATGCGGGGGGGCAAAGCGAGCAGTACTTC
>once|-|TRBJ2-3|TRBV10-3
CAISESVVVAADTQYF
TGTGCCATCAGTGAGTCTGTTGTGGTCGCAGCAGATACGCAGTATTTT
>-|-|TRBJ1-2|TRBV19
CASSIVGSHYYGYTF
TGTGCCAGTAGTATAGTCGGATCGCATTACTATGGCTACACCTTC
>once|-|TRBJ2-1|TRBV19
CASSTPWSSYNEQFF
TGTGCCAGTAGTACTCCTTGGAGCTCCTACAATGAGCAGTTCTTC
>-|-|TRBJ2-1|TRBV5-4
CASSPELGGRLYNEQFF
TGTGCCAGCAGCCCGGAACTAGGGGGGCGCCTCTACAATGAGCAGTTCTTC
>-|TRBD2|TRBJ2-6|TRBV4-2
CASSQDPPPPGLAGLFSGANVLTF
TGTGCCAGCAGCCAAGATCCCCCCCCTCCGGGACTAGCGGGGCTATTCTCTGGGGCCAACGTCCTGACTTTC
>few|TRBD2|TRBJ2-1|TRBV5-1
CASSFSLKSAGDEQFF
TGCGCCAGCAGCTTTAGTCTTAAATCGGCGGGGGATGAGCAGTTCTTC
>few|TRBD1|TRBJ1-5|TRBV7-9
CASSSVEGAQPQHF
TGTGCCAGCAGCTCAGTGGAGGGGGCCCAGCCCCAGCATTTT
>-|TRBD2|TRBJ2-1|TRBV19
CAASGTSGRDEQFF
TGTGCCGCCTCCGGGACTAGCGGGAGAGATGAGCAGTTCTTC
>few|TRBD1|TRBJ1-1|TRBV25-1
CASRGTGGNTEAFF
TGTGCCAGCAGGGGGACAGGGGGTAACACTGAAGCTTTCTTT
>-|-|TRBJ2-3|TRBV14
CASSQDFPDTQYF
TGTGCCAGCAGCCAAGATTTCCCAGATACGCAGTATTTT
>-|-|TRBJ1-3|TRBV9
CASSVGGRLTGNTIYF
TGTGCCAGCAGCGTAGGTGGCAGATTAACTGGAAACACCATATATTTT
>-|-|TRBJ2-3|TRBV7-2
CASSLVLQGADTQYF
TGTGCCAGCAGCTTAGTGTTACAGGGAGCAGATACGCAGTATTTT
>-|TRBD2|TRBJ2-7|TRBV6-1
CASSSGRSYEQYF
TGTGCCAGCAGTAGCGGGAGGTCCTACGAGCAGTACTTC
>-|-|TRBJ1-1|TRBV19
CASSMAKVGSEAFF
TGTGCCAGTAGTATGGCGAAGGTGGGGTCTGAAGCTTTCTTT
>-|-|TRBJ1-2|TRBV7-2
CASTRGPSGEDGYTF
TGTGCCAGCACCCGAGGACCCTCCGGGGAAGATGGCTACACCTTC
>-|-|TRBJ2-6|TRBV18
CASSPVESVGPGSGANVLTF
TGTGCCAGCTCACCAGTAGAATCCGTGGGACCTGGCTCTGGGGCCAACGTCCTGACTTTC
>once|-|TRBJ2-5|TRBV5-1
CASSWGRNQETQYF
TGCGCCAGCAGCTGGGGACGGAATCAAGAGACCCAGTACTTC
>-|-|TRBJ1-1|TRBV5-6
CASSTAQGRAEAFF
TGTGCCAGCAGCACCGCCCAGGGGCGGGCTGAAGCTTTCTTT
>few|-|TRBJ1-1|TRBV18
CASSPGGIVSEAFF
TGTGCCAGCTCACCGGGAGGGATCGTGTCTGAAGCTTTCTTT
>-|TRBD2|TRBJ2-3|TRBV7-7
CASSLGPGLAGDTQYF
TGTGCCAGCAGCTTAGGACCGGGACTAGCGGGAGATACGCAGTATTTT
>-|TRBD1|TRBJ1-3|TRBV5-1
CASRPSPGQELSGNTIYF
TGCGCCAGCAGGCCTTCACCGGGACAGGAGCTCTCTGGAAACACCATATATTTT